The rows below give T cell receptor beta chains drawn from one sample of a study of blood T cell repertoires in COVID-19. Sequenced by immunoSEQ multiplex PCR; TCRdb stores in-frame clones only, minus some. The table lists about 97,000 clones, about 85% of them singletons. The sequenced material came from peripheral blood. All receptors come from a man aged 50 or older with active COVID-19. Each CDR3 is given with its conserved first and last residue. A D gene is named only where the DNA matches it firmly. Where a row states a size, it is once, few, many or the class of an expanded clone; other rows omit it.

J,size,D,V,DNA,CDR3
TRBJ1-2,.,.,TRBV6-2/TRBV6-3,TGTGCCAGCAGTTTTCGGGGGGCACTTGGCTACACCTTC,CASSFRGALGYTF
TRBJ2-3,.,TRBD2,TRBV7-2,TGTGCCAGCAGCCGTCGACTAGCGGGGCCCACAGATACGCAGTATTTT,CASSRRLAGPTDTQYF
TRBJ1-4,.,.,TRBV2,TGTGCCAGCCAGGGCGATGAAAAACTGTTTTTT,CASQGDEKLFF
TRBJ1-1,.,.,TRBV3-1/TRBV3-2,TGTGCCAGCAGCCAAGTCAGGCAGAGGGAGGCTTTCTTT,CASSQVRQREAFF
TRBJ1-1,.,.,TRBV6-5,TGTGCCAGCAGTCCAAGCGGGGCGACTCGGACTGAAGCTTTCTTT,CASSPSGATRTEAFF
TRBJ2-1,.,TRBD2,TRBV7-7,TGTGCCAGCAGCTTAGAAGCGGGGGGTCCTTCAAATGAGCAGTTCTTC,CASSLEAGGPSNEQFF
TRBJ1-1,once,TRBD1,TRBV10-3,TGTGCCATCAGTGAGGACAGGGCCCAGAACACTGAAGCTTTCTTT,CAISEDRAQNTEAFF
TRBJ2-1,.,TRBD2,TRBV7-2,TGTGCCAGCAGCCCGACTAGCGGGGGTTACAATGAGCAGTTCTTC,CASSPTSGGYNEQFF
TRBJ2-3,.,TRBD1,TRBV24-1,TGTGCCACCAGTGATTTTACAGGGGTTGGCACAGATACGCAGTATTTT,CATSDFTGVGTDTQYF
TRBJ2-2,.,.,TRBV11-2,TGTGCCAGCAGCTTAGTGGGGACCAGGAGGGACACCGGGGAGCTGTTTTTT,CASSLVGTRRDTGELFF
TRBJ2-2,.,.,TRBV11-3,TGTGCCAGCAGCTACGGACTAGGGGGGTCCCCCGGGGAGCTGTTTTTT,CASSYGLGGSPGELFF
TRBJ2-3,.,.,TRBV11-2,TGTGCCAGCAGCCCGGGACTCCGAACCCCAAGAGATACGCAGTATTTT,CASSPGLRTPRDTQYF
TRBJ2-7,.,TRBD1,TRBV18,TGTGCCAGCTCGAGGACAGGCTACGAGCAGTACTTC,CASSRTGYEQYF
TRBJ1-1,few,TRBD1,TRBV7-2,TGTGCCAGCAGCGGCCGGGACAGGGGGGATGGCAACACTGAAGCTTTCTTT,CASSGRDRGDGNTEAFF
TRBJ1-3,.,.,TRBV19,TGTGCCAGTAGTCCGGGGGGACGGGCTTTCTCTGGAAACACCATATATTTT,CASSPGGRAFSGNTIYF
TRBJ1-2,.,.,TRBV18,TGTGCCAGCTCACCACCAGAAGCCTATGGCTACACCTTC,CASSPPEAYGYTF
TRBJ1-6,.,TRBD1,TRBV18,TGTGCCAGCTCACCAGGGCAGGGGGCAGGAGCCTATAATTCACCCCTCCACTTT,CASSPGQGAGAYNSPLHF
TRBJ2-1,.,TRBD2,TRBV4-2,TGTGCCAGCAGCCAACTCGGGGGAGGGTACAATGAGCAGTTCTTC,CASSQLGGGYNEQFF
TRBJ2-1,.,TRBD2,TRBV3-1/TRBV3-2,TGTGCCAGCAGCCAAGAAAGATCGCGGGGGGGACTTTACAATGAGCAGTTCTTC,CASSQERSRGGLYNEQFF
TRBJ1-1,.,.,TRBV7-9,TGTGCCAGCAGCTTAGGCGCGAACACTGAAGCTTTCTTT,CASSLGANTEAFF
TRBJ1-1,.,.,TRBV27,TGTGCCAGCAGTTTCCTGCCAGGGGCTGGGGCTTTCTTT,CASSFLPGAGAFF
TRBJ1-6,.,.,TRBV5-6,TGTGCCAGCAGCTTGGCCGGGGATGAGTCACCCCTCCACTTT,CASSLAGDESPLHF
TRBJ2-7,.,.,TRBV5-6,TGTGCCAGCAGCTTGGCCGTGGGGCGAGAGCAGTACTTC,CASSLAVGREQYF
TRBJ1-1,.,TRBD1,TRBV19,TGTGCCAGTAGTGTCCCGACAGGGGGTACTGAAGCTTTCTTT,CASSVPTGGTEAFF
TRBJ1-2,.,TRBD1,TRBV10-3,TGTGCCATCAGGGACAGGGATGGGGGTTATGGCTACACCTTC,CAIRDRDGGYGYTF
TRBJ1-5,.,TRBD1,TRBV5-1,TGCGCCAGCAGCTTAGAGACAGGGGGCGGGCAGCCCCAGCATTTT,CASSLETGGGQPQHF
TRBJ2-1,.,.,TRBV7-9,TGTGCCAGCAGCTTAGTGGCCGGGACTCACGGCCGAAGGGGTGAGCAGTTCTTC,CASSLVAGTHGRRGEQFF
TRBJ1-2,.,.,TRBV18,TGTGCCAGCTCACCACTCGAAAGTTTGGGGCGCAAGGGCTACACCTTC,CASSPLESLGRKGYTF
TRBJ2-7,.,.,TRBV5-1,TGCGCCAGCAGCCTCACCTTGGGGGGGCGCGCCTACGAGCAGTACTTC,CASSLTLGGRAYEQYF